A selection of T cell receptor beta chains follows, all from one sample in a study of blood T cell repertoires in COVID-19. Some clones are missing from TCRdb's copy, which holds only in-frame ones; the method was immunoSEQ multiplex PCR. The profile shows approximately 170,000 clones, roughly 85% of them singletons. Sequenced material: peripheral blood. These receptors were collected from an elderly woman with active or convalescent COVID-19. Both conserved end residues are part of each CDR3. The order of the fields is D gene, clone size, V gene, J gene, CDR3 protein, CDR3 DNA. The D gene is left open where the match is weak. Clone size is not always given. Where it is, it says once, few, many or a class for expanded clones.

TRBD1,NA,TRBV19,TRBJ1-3,CASRGTELSGNTIYF,TGTGCCAGTAGAGGGACAGAGCTCTCTGGAAACACCATATATTTT
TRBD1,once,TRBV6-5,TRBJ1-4,CASRETGNEKLFF,TGTGCCAGCAGGGAGACAGGGAATGAAAAACTGTTTTTT
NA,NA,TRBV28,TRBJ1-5,CASRRDQPQHF,TGTGCCAGCAGACGAGATCAGCCCCAGCATTTT
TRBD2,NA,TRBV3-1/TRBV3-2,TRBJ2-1,CASSLRERGALYSYNEQFF,TGTGCCAGCAGCCTTAGGGAGCGGGGAGCCCTATACTCCTACAATGAGCAGTTCTTC
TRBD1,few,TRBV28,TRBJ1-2,CASSLWGTGGDGYTF,TGTGCCAGCAGTTTATGGGGGACAGGGGGCGATGGCTACACCTTC
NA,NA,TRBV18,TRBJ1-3,CASSRGQSSGNTIYF,TGTGCCAGCTCACGTGGACAGAGCTCTGGAAACACCATATATTTT
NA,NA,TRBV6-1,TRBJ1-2,CASSEARFYGYTF,TGTGCCAGCAGTGAAGCGAGATTCTATGGCTACACCTTC
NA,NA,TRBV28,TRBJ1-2,CASNLLSGGNYGYTF,TGTGCCAGCAATCTTTTGTCCGGGGGGAACTATGGCTACACCTTC
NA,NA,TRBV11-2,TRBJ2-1,CASSLWAEQFF,TGTGCCAGCAGCTTATGGGCTGAGCAGTTCTTC
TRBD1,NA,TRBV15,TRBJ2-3,CATSRAPRQGVPDTQYF,TGTGCCACCAGCAGAGCCCCTCGACAGGGGGTCCCAGATACGCAGTATTTT
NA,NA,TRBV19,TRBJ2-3,CASSSQGGVDTQYF,TGTGCCAGTAGTAGTCAAGGAGGAGTGGATACGCAGTATTTT
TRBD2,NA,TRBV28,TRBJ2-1,CASKKTSGSHEQFF,TGTGCCAGCAAAAAGACTAGCGGGAGCCATGAGCAGTTCTTC
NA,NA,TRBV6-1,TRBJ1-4,CASSETGPTNEKLFF,TGTGCCAGCAGTGAGACAGGACCTACTAATGAAAAACTGTTTTTT
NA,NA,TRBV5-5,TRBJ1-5,CASSLGQAYQPQHF,TGTGCCAGCAGCTTGGGCCAGGCTTATCAGCCCCAGCATTTT
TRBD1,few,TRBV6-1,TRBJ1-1,CASSESGDREVGNTEAFF,TGTGCCAGCAGTGAAAGTGGGGACAGGGAAGTCGGGAACACTGAAGCTTTCTTT
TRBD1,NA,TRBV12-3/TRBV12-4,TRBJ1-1,CASSPRVTGAFF,TGTGCCAGCAGCCCTAGAGTGACAGGGGCTTTCTTT
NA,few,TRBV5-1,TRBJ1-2,CASSPQGQHYGYTF,TGCGCCAGCAGCCCCCAGGGGCAGCACTATGGCTACACCTTC
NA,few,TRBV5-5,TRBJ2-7,CASTLVSGSYEQYF,TGTGCCAGCACCCTTGTTTCAGGGTCCTACGAGCAGTACTTC
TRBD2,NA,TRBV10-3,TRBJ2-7,CAIRASGGVAGAYEQYF,TGTGCCATCAGAGCCTCGGGTGGGGTAGCGGGAGCGTACGAGCAGTACTTC
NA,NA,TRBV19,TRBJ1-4,CASSGVDSTNEKLFF,TGTGCCAGTAGTGGGGTGGACAGCACTAATGAAAAACTGTTTTTT
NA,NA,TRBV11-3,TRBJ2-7,CASSFLRLEHEQYF,TGTGCCAGCAGCTTCCTTAGACTAGAACACGAGCAGTACTTC
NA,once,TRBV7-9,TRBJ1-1,CASSFLVGRVNTEAFF,TGTGCCAGCAGCTTTTTAGTGGGGAGAGTAAACACTGAAGCTTTCTTT
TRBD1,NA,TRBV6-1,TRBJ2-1,CASSELWTGDYNNEQFF,TGTGCCAGCAGTGAACTGTGGACAGGAGATTACAACAATGAGCAGTTCTTC
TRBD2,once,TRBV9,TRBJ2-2,CASSPTPTREGGELFF,TGTGCCAGCAGCCCAACCCCCACAAGGGAGGGCGGGGAGCTGTTTTTT
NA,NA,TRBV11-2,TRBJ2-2,CASSPGVQWNTGELFF,TGTGCCAGCAGCCCTGGTGTACAGTGGAACACCGGGGAGCTGTTTTTT
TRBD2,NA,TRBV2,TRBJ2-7,CASKGLAGAYEQYF,TGTGCCAGCAAGGGACTAGCGGGAGCCTACGAGCAGTACTTC
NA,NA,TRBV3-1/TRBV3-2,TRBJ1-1,CASSQVWGAEAFF,TGTGCCAGCAGCCAAGTATGGGGCGCTGAAGCTTTCTTT
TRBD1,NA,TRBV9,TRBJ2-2,CASSKGTAIANTGELFF,TGTGCCAGCAGTAAAGGGACAGCCATCGCGAACACCGGGGAGCTGTTTTTT
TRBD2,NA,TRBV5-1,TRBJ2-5,CASSLTAGIETQYF,TGCGCCAGCAGCTTAACAGCGGGAATCGAGACCCAGTACTTC
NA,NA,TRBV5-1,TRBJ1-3,CASSLQASGNTIYF,TGCGCCAGCAGCTTACAGGCCTCTGGAAACACCATATATTTT
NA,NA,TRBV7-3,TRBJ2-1,CASSLRTPNEQFF,TGTGCCAGCAGCTTAAGGACACCCAATGAGCAGTTCTTC
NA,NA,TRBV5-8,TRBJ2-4,CASSLAGNRASRYF,TGTGCCAGCAGCTTGGCCGGGAACAGGGCCTCCCGGTACTTC
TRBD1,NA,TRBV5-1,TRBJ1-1,CASAIRTGPNTEAFF,TGCGCCAGCGCAATTAGGACAGGGCCGAACACTGAAGCTTTCTTT
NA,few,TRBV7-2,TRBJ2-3,CASSLEELATQYF,TGTGCCAGCAGCTTAGAAGAGCTAGCTACGCAGTATTTT
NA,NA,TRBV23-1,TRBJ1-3,CASTPTGSPGNTIYF,TGCGCCAGCACCCCAACAGGGTCACCCGGAAACACCATATATTTT
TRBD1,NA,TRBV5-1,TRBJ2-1,CASSLGGQGVNEQFF,TGCGCCAGCAGCTTGGGGGGACAGGGGGTCAATGAGCAGTTCTTC
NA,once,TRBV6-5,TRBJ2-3,CASSYRERDTQYF,TGTGCCAGCAGTTACCGAGAAAGAGATACGCAGTATTTT
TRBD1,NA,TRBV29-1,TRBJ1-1,CSVETGGREAFF,TGCAGCGTTGAGACAGGGGGGCGAGAAGCTTTCTTT
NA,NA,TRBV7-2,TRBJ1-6,CASSLLGEYSPLHF,TGTGCCAGCAGCTTGCTGGGAGAGTATTCACCCCTCCACTTT
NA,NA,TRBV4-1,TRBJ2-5,CASRIALRGYETQYF,TGCGCCAGCAGGATCGCGCTCAGGGGTTACGAGACCCAGTACTTC
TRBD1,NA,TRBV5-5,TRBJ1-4,CASSPPGTDEKLFF,TGTGCCAGCAGCCCCCCTGGGACAGATGAAAAACTGTTTTTT
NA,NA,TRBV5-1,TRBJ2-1,CASSLTGYNEQFF,TGCGCCAGCAGCTTGACAGGCTACAATGAGCAGTTCTTC
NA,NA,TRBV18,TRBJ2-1,CASSSGKYNEQFF,TGTGCCAGCTCTTCAGGAAAGTACAATGAGCAGTTCTTC
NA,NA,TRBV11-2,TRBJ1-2,CASSPRGGEYGYTF,TGTGCCAGCAGCCCCCGCGGGGGGGAGTATGGCTACACCTTC
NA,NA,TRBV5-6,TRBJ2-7,CASSLGTHYEQYF,TGTGCCAGCAGCTTGGGCACTCACTACGAGCAGTACTTC
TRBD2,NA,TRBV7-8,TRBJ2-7,CASSLPTSGRGEQYF,TGTGCCAGCAGCTTACCGACTAGCGGGAGAGGCGAGCAGTACTTC
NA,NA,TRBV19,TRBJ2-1,CASSIGRGPTAEQFF,TGTGCCAGTAGTATAGGGAGGGGACCTACGGCTGAGCAGTTCTTC
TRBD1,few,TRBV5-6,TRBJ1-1,CASSGTGASYTEAFF,TGTGCCAGCAGCGGGACAGGGGCAAGCTACACTGAAGCTTTCTTT
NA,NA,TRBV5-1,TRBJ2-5,CASGGQSEETQYF,TGCGCCAGCGGCGGACAGAGTGAAGAGACCCAGTACTTC
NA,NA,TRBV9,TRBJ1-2,CASSVEGVGGYTF,TGTGCCAGCAGCGTAGAGGGGGTAGGTGGCTACACCTTC
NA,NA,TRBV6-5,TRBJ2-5,CASSYGAGFVETQYF,TGTGCCAGCAGTTACGGCGCGGGCTTTGTGGAGACCCAGTACTTC
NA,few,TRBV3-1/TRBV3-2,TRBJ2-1,CASSFSGNEQFF,TGTGCCAGCAGTTTCTCGGGGAATGAGCAGTTCTTC
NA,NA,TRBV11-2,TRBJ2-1,CASSPRDTGYNEQFF,TGTGCCAGCAGCCCCCGGGACACTGGCTACAATGAGCAGTTCTTC
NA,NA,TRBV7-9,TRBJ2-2,CASLSRVAGELFF,TGTGCCAGCCTCTCGCGGGTGGCCGGGGAGCTGTTTTTT
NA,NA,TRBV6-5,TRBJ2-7,CASSPSRSYEQYF,TGTGCCAGCAGCCCCTCACGGAGCTACGAGCAGTACTTC